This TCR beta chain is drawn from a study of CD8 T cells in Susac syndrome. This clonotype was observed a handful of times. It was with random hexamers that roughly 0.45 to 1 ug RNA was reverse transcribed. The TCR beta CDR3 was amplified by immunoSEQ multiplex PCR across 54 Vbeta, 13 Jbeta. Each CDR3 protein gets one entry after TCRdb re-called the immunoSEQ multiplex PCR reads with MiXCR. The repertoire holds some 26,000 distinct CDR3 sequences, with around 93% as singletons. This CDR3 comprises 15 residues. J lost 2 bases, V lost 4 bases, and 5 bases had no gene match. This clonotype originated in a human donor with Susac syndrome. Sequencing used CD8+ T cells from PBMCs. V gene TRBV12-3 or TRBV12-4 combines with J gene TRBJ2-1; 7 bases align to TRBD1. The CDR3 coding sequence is TGTGCCAGCAGTTCTTGGACAGGCCCCTACAATGAGCAGTTCTTC. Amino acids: CASSSWTGPYNEQFF.